The source of this TCR beta chain is a study of T cell responses to AZD1222 COVID-19 vaccine. Study details: Pooling was applied to second doses at about 4 or about 12 weeks.

General study points: At baseline, seropositivity was found in only 6 or 7 AZD1222 recipients. All repertoire sampling was performed exclusively after the peak T cell response. Clonal diversity may have been underestimated, and the donors were mostly white British, with more females than males.

Worth noting for this clone: Its antigen is not identified.

The CDR3 sequence is 14 residues long. With 5 bases clipped from V and 5 bases from J, the junction kept 5 bases outside the gene matches. Germline V CDR1 and CDR2: SQVTM, ANQGSEA. TCRdb keeps only in-frame clones here, not all; method: immunoSEQ multiplex PCR. The sample lists about 150,000 clones, roughly nine tenths seen once, with approximately 6.9% in the top ten. This specimen consisted of peripheral blood, obtained on day 0 of AZD1222 vaccination. The receptor was isolated from an adult in good health. V and J are TRBV29-1 and TRBJ1-5; the match to TRBD1 covers 11 bases. The DNA of the CDR3 is TGCAGCGTTCGGGGGACAGGGGGAGATCAGCCCCAGCATTTT. Translated: CSVRGTGGDQPQHF.